This TCR beta chain derives from a study of shared clonotypes between healthy human individuals. Study-level information: Per-donor plates numbered three CD4 naive, three CD4 memory, two CD8 naive and one CD8 memory. Study-level points and caveats: The study's rarefaction showed incomplete sorted-subset sequencing despite large depth.

In germline, CDR1 is SGHTA, CDR2 FQGTGA. The CDR3 is 15 amino acids. Trimming removed 4 bases at V and 4 bases at J, with 16 bases between. Naive CD8 cells were CD45RO-negative, positively selected for CCR7, excluding terminally differentiated effector memory CD45RA+ cells. At deep level, the assay was performed. TCRdb's table, derived via immunoSEQ multiplex PCR, lists solely in-frame clones and lacks some. The profile shows millions of clones, about 93% of them singletons. Points on this clone: Its antigen is not known.

Sequenced: naive CD8+ T cells from PBMCs. V gene TRBV7-3 combines with J gene TRBJ1-1; D is undetermined. This clonotype was obtained from a man aged 18 to 35 in good health. Some clones in this sample may be carry-over from other donors' samples. The CDR3 bases are TGTGCCAGCAGCTCTACCGGTGACCTGGGCACTGAAGCTTTCTTT. Protein sequence: CASSSTGDLGTEAFF.